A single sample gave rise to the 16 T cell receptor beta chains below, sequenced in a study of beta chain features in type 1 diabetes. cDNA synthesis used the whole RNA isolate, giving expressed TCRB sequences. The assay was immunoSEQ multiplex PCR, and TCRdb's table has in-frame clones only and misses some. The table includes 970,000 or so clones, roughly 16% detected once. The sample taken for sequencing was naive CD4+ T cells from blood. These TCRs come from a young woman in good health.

Here the CDR3 DNA reads TGTGCCAGCAGCCCCTATTGGAGAGACCCGAACACCGGGGAGCTGTTTTTT. It encodes CASSPYWRDPNTGELFF. The chain is built from TRBV7-9 and TRBJ2-2; no clear D. The CDR3 sequence is 17 residues long. Germline CDR1 reads SEHNR; CDR2 reads FQNEAQ (reference sequence). V shed 5 bases and J shed 0 bases, with 16 bases lying between them. The whole variable domain, filled in from reference TRBV7-9 and TRBJ2-2, reads DTGVSQNPRHKITKRGQNVTFRCDPISEHNRLYWYRQTLGQGPEFLTYFQNEAQLEKSRLLSDRFSAERPKGSFSTLEIQRTEQGDSAMYLCASSPYWRDPNTGELFFGEGSRLTVL.

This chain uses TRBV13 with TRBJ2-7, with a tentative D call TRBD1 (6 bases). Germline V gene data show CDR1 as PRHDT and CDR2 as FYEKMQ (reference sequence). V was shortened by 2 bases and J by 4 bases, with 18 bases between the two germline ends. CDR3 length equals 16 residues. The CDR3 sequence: CASSLRTGTVLYEQYF. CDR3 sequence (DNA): TGTGCCAGCAGCTTAAGAACAGGGACCGTTCTTTACGAGCAGTACTTC. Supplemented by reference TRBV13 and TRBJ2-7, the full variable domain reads AAGVIQSPRHLIKEKRETATLKCYPIPRHDTVYWYQQGPGQDPQFLISFYEKMQSDKGSIPDRFSAQQFSDYHSELNMSSLELGDSALYFCASSLRTGTVLYEQYFGPGTRLTVT.

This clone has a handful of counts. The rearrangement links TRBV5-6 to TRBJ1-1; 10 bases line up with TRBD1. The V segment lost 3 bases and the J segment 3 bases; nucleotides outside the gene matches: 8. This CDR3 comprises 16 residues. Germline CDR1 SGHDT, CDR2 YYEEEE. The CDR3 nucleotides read TGTGCCAGCAGCTCAACCGGGACAGGGGATTACACTGAAGCTTTCTTT. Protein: CASSSTGTGDYTEAFF. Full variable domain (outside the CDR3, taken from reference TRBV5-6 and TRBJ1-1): DAGVTQSPTHLIKTRGQQVTLRCSPKSGHDTVSWYQQALGQGPQFIFQYYEEEERQRGNFPDRFSGHQFPNYSSELNVNALLLGDSALYLCASSSTGTGDYTEAFFGQGTRLTVV.

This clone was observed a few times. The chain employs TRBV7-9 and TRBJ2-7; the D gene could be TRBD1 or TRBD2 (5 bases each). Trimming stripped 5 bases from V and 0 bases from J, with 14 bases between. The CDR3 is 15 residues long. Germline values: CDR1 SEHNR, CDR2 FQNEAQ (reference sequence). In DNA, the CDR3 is TGTGCCAGCAGCCCGGGTTGGGGGAGCTCCTACGAGCAGTACTTC. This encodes CASSPGWGSSYEQYF.

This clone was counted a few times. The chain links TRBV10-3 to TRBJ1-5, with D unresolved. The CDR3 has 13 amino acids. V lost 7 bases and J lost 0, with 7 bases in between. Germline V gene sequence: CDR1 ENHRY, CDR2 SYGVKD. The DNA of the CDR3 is TGTGCCATCACTGCTGATAGCAATCAGCCCCAGCATTTT. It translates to CAITADSNQPQHF.

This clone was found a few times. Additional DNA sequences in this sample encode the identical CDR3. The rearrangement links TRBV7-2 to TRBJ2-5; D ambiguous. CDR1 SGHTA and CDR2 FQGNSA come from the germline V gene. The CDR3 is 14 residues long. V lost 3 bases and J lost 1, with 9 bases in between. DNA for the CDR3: TGTGCCAGCAGCTTCTCCGGCGGCCAAGAGACCCAGTACTTC. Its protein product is CASSFSGGQETQYF.

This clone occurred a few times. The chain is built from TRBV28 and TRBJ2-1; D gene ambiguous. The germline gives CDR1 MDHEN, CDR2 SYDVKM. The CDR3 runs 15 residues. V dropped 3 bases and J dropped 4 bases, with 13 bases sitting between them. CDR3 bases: TGTGCCAGCAGTTTTGCCCCACCCGGGTACAATGAGCAGTTCTTC. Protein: CASSFAPPGYNEQFF.

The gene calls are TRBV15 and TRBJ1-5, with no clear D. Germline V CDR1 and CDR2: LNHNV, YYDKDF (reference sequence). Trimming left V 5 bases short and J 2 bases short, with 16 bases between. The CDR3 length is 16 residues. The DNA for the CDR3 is TGTGCCACCAGCCCCCGGAGGTCGGCAGGCAATCAGCCCCAGCATTTT. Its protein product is CATSPRRSAGNQPQHF.

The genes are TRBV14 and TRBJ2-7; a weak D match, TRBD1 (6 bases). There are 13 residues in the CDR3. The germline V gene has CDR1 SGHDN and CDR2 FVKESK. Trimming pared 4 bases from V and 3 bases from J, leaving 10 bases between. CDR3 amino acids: CASSRTDYYEQYF. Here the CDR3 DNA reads TGTGCCAGCAGCCGGACAGATTACTACGAGCAGTACTTC.

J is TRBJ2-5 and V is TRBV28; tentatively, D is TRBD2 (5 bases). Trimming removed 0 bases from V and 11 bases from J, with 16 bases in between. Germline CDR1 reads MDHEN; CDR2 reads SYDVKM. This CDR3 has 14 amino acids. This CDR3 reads CASSLWSAQREQYF. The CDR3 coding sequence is TGTGCCAGCAGTTTATGGAGCGCTCAGAGGGAGCAGTACTTC.

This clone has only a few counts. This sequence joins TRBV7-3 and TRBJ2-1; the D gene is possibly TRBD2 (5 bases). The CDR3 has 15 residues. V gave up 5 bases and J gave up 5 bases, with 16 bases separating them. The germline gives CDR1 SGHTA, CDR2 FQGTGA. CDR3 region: CASSVSSWVHNEQFF. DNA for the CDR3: TGTGCCAGCAGCGTCTCTAGCTGGGTTCACAATGAGCAGTTCTTC.

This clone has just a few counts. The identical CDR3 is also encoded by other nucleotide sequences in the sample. The CDR3 region is CASSLSGTGELFF. As DNA, the CDR3 is TGCGCCAGCAGCTTGTCCGGCACCGGGGAGCTGTTTTTT. V gene TRBV5-1 combines with J gene TRBJ2-2; the D is unclear. Looked up from germline, CDR1 is SGHRS and CDR2 is YFSETQ. The V end was cut by 1 base, the J end by 4 bases, with 5 bases between. CDR3 size: 13 residues.

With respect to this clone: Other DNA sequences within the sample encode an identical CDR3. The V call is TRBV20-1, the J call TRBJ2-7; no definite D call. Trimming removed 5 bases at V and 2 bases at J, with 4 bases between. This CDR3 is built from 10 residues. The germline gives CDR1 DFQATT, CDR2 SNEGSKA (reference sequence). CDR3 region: CSAATYEQYF. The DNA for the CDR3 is TGCAGTGCTGCCACCTACGAGCAGTACTTC.

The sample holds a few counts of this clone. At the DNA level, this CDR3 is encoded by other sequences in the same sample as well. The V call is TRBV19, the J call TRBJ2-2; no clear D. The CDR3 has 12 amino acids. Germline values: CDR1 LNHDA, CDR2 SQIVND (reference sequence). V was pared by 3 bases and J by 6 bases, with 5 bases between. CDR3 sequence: CASSIVSGELFF. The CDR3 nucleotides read TGTGCCAGTAGTATTGTTTCCGGGGAGCTGTTTTTT.

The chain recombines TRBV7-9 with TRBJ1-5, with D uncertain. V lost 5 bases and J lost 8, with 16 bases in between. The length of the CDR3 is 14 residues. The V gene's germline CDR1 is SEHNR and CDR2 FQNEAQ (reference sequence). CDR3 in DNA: TGTGCCAGCAGCCTCGGGAACAGCGATGAGCCCCAGCATTTT. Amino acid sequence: CASSLGNSDEPQHF. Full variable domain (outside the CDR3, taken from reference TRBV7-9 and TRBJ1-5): DTGVSQNPRHKITKRGQNVTFRCDPISEHNRLYWYRQTLGQGPEFLTYFQNEAQLEKSRLLSDRFSAERPKGSFSTLEIQRTEQGDSAMYLCASSLGNSDEPQHFGDGTRLSIL.

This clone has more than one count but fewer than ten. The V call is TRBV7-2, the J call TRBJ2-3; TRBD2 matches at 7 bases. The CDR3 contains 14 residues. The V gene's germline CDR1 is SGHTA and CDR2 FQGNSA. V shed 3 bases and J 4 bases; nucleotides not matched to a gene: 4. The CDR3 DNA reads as TGTGCCAGCAGCTTTCGGCTAGCGGCAGATACGCAGTATTTT. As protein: CASSFRLAADTQYF. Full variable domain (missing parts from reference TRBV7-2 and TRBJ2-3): GAGVSQSPSNKVTEKGKDVELRCDPISGHTALYWYRQSLGQGLEFLIYFQGNSAPDKSGLPSDRFSAERTGGSVSTLTIQRTQQEDSAVYLCASSFRLAADTQYFGPGTRLTVL.